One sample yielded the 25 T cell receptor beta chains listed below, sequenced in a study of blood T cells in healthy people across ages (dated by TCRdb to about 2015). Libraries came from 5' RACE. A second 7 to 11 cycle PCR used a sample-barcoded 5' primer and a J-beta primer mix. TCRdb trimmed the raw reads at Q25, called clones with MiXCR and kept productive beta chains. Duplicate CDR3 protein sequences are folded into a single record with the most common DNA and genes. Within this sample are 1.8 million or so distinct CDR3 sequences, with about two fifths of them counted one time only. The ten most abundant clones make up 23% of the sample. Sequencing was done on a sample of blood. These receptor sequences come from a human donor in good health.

In DNA form, the CDR3 reads TGTGCCAGCAGACCGGTAAACTCCTACAATGAGCAGTTCTTC. Translated: CASRPVNSYNEQFF. The rearrangement links TRBV6-6 to TRBJ2-1; D remains unclear. The CDR3 consists of 14 residues. V lost 6 bases, J lost 0 bases, and 9 bases lay in between. Germline CDR1 and CDR2: MNHNY and SVGAGI (reference sequence).

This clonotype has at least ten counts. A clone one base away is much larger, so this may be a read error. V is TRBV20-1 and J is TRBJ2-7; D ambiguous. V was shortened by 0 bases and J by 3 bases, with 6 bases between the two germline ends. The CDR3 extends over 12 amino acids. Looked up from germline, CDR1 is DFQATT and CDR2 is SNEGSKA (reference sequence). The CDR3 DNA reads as TGCAGTGCTAGAGACCGCTGCTACGAGCAGTACTTC. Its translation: CSARDRCYEQYF.

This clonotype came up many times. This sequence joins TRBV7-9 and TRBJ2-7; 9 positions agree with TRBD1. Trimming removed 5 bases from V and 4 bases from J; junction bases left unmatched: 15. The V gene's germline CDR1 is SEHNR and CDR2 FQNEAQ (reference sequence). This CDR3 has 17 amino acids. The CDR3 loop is CASSPSATGTGRYEQYF. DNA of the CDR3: TGTGCCAGCAGCCCATCTGCGACCGGGACAGGGCGATACGAGCAGTACTTC.

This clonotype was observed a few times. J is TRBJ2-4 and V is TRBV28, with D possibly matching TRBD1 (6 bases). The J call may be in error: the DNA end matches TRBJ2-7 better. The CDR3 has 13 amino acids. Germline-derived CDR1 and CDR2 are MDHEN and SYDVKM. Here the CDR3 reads CASGDRQDTEQYF. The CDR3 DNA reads TGTGCCAGCGGTGATAGACAGGACACCGAGCAGTACTTC.

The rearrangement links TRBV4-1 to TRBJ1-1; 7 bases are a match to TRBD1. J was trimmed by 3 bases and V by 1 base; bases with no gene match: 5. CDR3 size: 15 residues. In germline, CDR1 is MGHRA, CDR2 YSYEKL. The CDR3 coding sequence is TGCGCCAGCAGCCAAGTACGGCAGGGGGACACTGAAGCTTTCTTT. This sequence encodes CASSQVRQGDTEAFF.

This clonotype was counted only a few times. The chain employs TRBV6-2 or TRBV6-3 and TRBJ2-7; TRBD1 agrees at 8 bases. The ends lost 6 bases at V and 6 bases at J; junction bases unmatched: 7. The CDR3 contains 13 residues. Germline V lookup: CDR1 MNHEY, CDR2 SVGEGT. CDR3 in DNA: TGTGCCAGCAGCCAGGACAGGGTATTCGAGCAGTACTTC. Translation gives CASSQDRVFEQYF.

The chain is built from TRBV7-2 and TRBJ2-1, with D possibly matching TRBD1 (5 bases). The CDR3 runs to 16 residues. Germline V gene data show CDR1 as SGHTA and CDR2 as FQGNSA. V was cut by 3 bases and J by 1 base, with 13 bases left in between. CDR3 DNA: TGTGCCAGCAGCTTCAACATGGGGCGTTCCTACAATGAGCAGTTCTTC. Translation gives CASSFNMGRSYNEQFF.

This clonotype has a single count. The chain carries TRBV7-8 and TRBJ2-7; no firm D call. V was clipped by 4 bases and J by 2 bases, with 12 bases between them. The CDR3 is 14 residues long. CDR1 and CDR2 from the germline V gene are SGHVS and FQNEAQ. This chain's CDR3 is CASSSVGDTYEQYF. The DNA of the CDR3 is TGTGCCAGCAGCTCAGTTGGGGATACCTACGAGCAGTACTTC.

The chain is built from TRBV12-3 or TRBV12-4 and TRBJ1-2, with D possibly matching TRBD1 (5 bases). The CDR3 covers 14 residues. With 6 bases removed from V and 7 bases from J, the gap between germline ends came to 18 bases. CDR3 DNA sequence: TGTGCCAGCAGCCGCACTGGCAGGGCTAGTGGCTACACCTTC. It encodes CASSRTGRASGYTF.

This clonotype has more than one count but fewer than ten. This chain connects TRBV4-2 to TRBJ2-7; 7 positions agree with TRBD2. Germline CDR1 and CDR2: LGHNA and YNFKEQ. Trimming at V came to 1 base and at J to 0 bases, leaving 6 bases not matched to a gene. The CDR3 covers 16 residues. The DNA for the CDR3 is TGTGCCAGCAGCCAAGTTTGGCGGGGGAACTCCTACGAGCAGTACTTC. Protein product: CASSQVWRGNSYEQYF.

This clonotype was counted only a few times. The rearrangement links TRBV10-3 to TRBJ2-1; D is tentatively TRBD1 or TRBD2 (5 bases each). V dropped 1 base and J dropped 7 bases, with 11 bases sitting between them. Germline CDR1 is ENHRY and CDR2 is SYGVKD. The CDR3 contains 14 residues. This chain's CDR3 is CAISEYGTPNEQFF. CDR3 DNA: TGTGCCATCAGTGAGTATGGGACGCCGAATGAGCAGTTCTTC.

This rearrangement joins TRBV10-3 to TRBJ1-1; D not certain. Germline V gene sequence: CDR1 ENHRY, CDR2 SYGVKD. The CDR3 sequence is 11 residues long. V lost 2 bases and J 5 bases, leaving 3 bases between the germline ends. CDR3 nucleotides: TGTGCCATCAGTGAGAGGACTGAAGCTTTCTTT. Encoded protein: CAISERTEAFF.

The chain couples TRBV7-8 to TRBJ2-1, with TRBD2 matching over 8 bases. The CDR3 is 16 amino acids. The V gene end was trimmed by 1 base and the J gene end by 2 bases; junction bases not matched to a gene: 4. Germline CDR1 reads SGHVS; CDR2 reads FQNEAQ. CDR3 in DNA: TGTGCCAGCAGCTTAGTCGGTAGCGGGGCCTACAATGAGCAGTTCTTC. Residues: CASSLVGSGAYNEQFF.

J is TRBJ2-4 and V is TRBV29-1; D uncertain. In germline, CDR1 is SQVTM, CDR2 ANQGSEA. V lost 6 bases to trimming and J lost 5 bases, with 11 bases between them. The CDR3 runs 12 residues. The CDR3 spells CSVAVEENIQYF. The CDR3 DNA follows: TGCAGCGTAGCCGTAGAAGAAAACATTCAGTACTTC. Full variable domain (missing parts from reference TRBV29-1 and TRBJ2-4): SAVISQKPSRDICQRGTSLTIQCQVDSQVTMMFWYRQQPGQSLTLIATANQGSEATYESGFVIDKFPISRPNLTFSTLTVSNMSPEDSSIYLCSVAVEENIQYFGAGTRLSVL.

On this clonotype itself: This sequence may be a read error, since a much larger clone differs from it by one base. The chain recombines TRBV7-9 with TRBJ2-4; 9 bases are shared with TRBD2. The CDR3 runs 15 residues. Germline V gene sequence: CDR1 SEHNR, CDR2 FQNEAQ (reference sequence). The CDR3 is CASSPRGGTKNIHYF. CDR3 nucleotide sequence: TGTGCCAGCAGCCCGCGGGGGGGGACCAAAAACATTCACTACTTC.

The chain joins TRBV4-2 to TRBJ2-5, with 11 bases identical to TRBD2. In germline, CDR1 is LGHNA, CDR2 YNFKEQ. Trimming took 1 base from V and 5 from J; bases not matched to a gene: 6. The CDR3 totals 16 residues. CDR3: CASSQVVAGGPETQYF. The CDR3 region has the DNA TGTGCCAGCAGCCAAGTGGTAGCGGGGGGGCCGGAGACCCAGTACTTC.

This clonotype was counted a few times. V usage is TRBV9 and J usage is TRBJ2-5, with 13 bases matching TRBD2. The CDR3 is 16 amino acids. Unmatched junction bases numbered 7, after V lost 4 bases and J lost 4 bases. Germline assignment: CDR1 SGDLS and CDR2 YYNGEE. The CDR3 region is CASSTRLAGGPETQYF. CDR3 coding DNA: TGTGCCAGCAGCACCCGACTAGCGGGGGGCCCAGAGACCCAGTACTTC.

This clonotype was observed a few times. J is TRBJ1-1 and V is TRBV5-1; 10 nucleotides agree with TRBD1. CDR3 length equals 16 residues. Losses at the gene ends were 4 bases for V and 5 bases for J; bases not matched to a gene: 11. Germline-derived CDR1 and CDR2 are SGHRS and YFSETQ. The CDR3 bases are TGCGCCAGCAGCCCGACAGGGGGCGTTGGCCGGACTGAAGCTTTCTTT. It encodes CASSPTGGVGRTEAFF.

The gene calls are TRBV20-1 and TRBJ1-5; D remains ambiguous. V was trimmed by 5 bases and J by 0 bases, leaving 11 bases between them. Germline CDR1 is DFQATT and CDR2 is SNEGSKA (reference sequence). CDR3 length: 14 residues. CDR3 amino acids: CSARTASSNQPQHF. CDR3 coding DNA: TGCAGTGCTCGGACGGCTTCTAGCAATCAGCCCCAGCATTTT.

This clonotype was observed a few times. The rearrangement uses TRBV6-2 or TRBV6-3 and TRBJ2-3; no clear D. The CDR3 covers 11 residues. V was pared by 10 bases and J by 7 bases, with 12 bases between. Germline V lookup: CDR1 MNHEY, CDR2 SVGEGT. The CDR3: CATRGTHTQYF. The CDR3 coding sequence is TGTGCCACCCGAGGCACTCATACGCAGTATTTT.

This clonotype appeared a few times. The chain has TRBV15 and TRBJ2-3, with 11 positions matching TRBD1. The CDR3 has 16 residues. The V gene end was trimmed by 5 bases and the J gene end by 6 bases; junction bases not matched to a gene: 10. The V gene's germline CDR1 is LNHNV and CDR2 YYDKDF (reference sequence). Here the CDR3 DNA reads TGTGCCACCAGCTACTCCAGGACAGGGGGCTGGGATACGCAGTATTTT. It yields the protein CATSYSRTGGWDTQYF.

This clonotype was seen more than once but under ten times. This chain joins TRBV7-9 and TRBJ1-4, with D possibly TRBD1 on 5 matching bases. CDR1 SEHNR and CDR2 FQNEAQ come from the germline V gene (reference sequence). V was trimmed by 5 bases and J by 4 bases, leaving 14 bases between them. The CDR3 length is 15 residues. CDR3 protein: CASSRTGTLNEKLFF. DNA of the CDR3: TGTGCCAGCAGCCGAACCGGGACGCTTAATGAAAAACTGTTTTTT.

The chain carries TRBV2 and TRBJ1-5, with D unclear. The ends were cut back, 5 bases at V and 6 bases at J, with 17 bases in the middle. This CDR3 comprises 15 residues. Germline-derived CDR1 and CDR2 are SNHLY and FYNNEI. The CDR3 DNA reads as TGTGCCAGCAGTAGAGAGGGTTTAGAGGGTCAGCCCCAGCATTTT. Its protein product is CASSREGLEGQPQHF. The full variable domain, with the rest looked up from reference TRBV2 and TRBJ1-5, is EPEVTQTPSHQVTQMGQEVILRCVPISNHLYFYWYRQILGQKVEFLVSFYNNEISEKSEIFDDQFSVERPDGSNFTLKIRSTKLEDSAMYFCASSREGLEGQPQHFGDGTRLSIL.

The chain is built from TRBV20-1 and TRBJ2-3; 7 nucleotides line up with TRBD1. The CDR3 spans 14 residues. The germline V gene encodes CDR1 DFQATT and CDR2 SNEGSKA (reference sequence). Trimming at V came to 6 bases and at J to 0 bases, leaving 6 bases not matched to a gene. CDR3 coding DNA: TGCAGTGCAACACGACAGGGTAGCACAGATACGCAGTATTTT. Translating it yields CSATRQGSTDTQYF.

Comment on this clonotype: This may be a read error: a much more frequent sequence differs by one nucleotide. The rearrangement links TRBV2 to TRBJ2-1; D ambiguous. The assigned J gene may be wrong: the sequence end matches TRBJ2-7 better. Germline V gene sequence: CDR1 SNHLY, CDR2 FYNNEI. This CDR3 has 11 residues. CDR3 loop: CASSPYNEQYF. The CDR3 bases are TGTGCCAGCAGTCCCTACAATGAGCAGTACTTC.